This T cell receptor (beta chain) is from a study of T cells after somatic rescue of genetic block (dated by TCRdb to 2020 to 2022). As for the study more broadly: What the study looked at was long-term robustness, specifically in a T-cell system that came about through somatic rescue of a genetic block in T-cell development.

Library construction relied on the immunoSEQ multiplex PCR assay. In TCRdb, the immuneACCESS table is reduced to in-frame sequences with V and J assigned. These tables do not hold every clone; where another copy was compared, an unresolved V gene accounts for under half, and the others remain unexplained. This sample gives 110,000 or so clones in total; 90% to 95% of them show up just once. Clones ranked in the top ten supply less than 1.5% of the sample. This clone was seen a few times. Its target antigen remains unknown. Base qualities are not at hand, and no much larger clone is one base apart. The CDR3 runs 17 residues from the cysteine to the phenylalanine. Only the CDR3 DNA is retained, 51 bases long and in frame from the first base.

This TCR was recovered from a young woman. The chain couples TRBV21-1 to TRBJ1-5. TRBV21-1 is described as a pseudogene. What was sequenced was peripheral blood mononuclear cells (PBMCs). The CDR3 protein sequence reads: CASSKVVGDGCNQPQHF. In nucleotide form, the sequence is TGTGCCAGCAGCAAAGTAGTAGGGGACGGTTGCAATCAGCCCCAGCATTTT.